The 31 T cell receptor beta chains listed next were all sequenced from one sample in a study of T-cell reconstitution after alpha-beta-depleted transplantation in children (dated by TCRdb to 2016 to 2017). Library preparation was by PCR. TCRdb lists the instrument as Illumina HiSeq 2500. TCR libraries were prepared with molecular barcoding, using unique molecular identifiers to normalize TCRbeta repertoire quantification. TCRdb reanalyzed the raw reads on its own, using fastp at Q25 for trimming and MiXCR for clone calling, and kept in-frame beta chains. Every CDR3 protein is listed once, alongside the most common genes and DNA of its rows. This sample is represented by just under 250,000 distinct CDR3 sequences; 25% of them were singletons. Less than 3.5% of the sample comes from the top ten. This specimen's treatment or condition label, per the study, means: allogeneic hematopoietic cell transplantation with graft depleted of TCRalphabeta T cells and CD19 B cells.

The source was PBMCs, collected before TCRalphabeta/CD19-depleted stem cell transplant. The receptors shown here come from a girl aged 2-9 years with Fanconi anemia, due to receive a stem cell transplant.

This clonotype showed up many times. The rearrangement links TRBV12-3 or TRBV12-4 to TRBJ2-1; the D gene is possibly TRBD2 (5 bases). The length of the CDR3 is 13 residues. V was pared by 5 bases and J by 6 bases, with 11 bases between. The CDR3 coding sequence is TGTGCCAGCAGTCATCGACGGGGCAATGAGCAGTTCTTC. It codes for CASSHRRGNEQFF.

This clonotype has a handful of counts. The chain combines TRBV29-1 with TRBJ2-4, with TRBD1 identical over 9 bases. After removal of 4 bases from V and 1 base from J, the junction contained 2 bases not matched to a gene. Germline CDR1 and CDR2: SQVTM and ANQGSEA. CDR3 length: 14 amino acids. The CDR3 protein is CSVGTGVAKNIQYF. CDR3 in DNA: TGCAGCGTTGGGACAGGGGTGGCCAAAAACATTCAGTACTTC. The full variable domain, with the rest looked up from reference TRBV29-1 and TRBJ2-4, is SAVISQKPSRDICQRGTSLTIQCQVDSQVTMMFWYRQQPGQSLTLIATANQGSEATYESGFVIDKFPISRPNLTFSTLTVSNMSPEDSSIYLCSVGTGVAKNIQYFGAGTRLSVL.

The rearrangement joins TRBV7-3 to TRBJ2-7, with D possibly called TRBD1 or TRBD2 (6 bases each). Germline CDR1 reads SGHTA; CDR2 reads FQGTGA. V gave up 5 bases and J gave up 0 bases, with 17 bases separating them. The length of the CDR3 is 16 residues. CDR3 DNA sequence: TGTGCCAGCAGCATACCCGGGGGCCCCTACTCCTACGAGCAGTACTTC. Its translation is CASSIPGGPYSYEQYF.

For the CDR3, the DNA is TGTGCCAGCAGTCGAGGCCTGACTAGCGGGAGACACGAGCAGTACTTC. This codes for CASSRGLTSGRHEQYF. The chain is built from TRBV6-1 and TRBJ2-7; TRBD2 aligns across 12 bases. Trimming removed 5 bases from V and 5 bases from J; junction bases left unmatched: 10. CDR1 is MNHNS, CDR2 SASEGT, per germline. The CDR3 spans 16 residues.

This clonotype was observed many times. The V and J genes are TRBV12-3 or TRBV12-4 and TRBJ2-7; 9 bases line up with TRBD2. The V segment lost 4 bases and the J segment 6 bases; nucleotides outside the gene matches: 4. The CDR3 runs 13 residues. The CDR3 DNA reads as TGTGCCAGCAGTTGGCCAGCGGGAGGCGAGCAGTACTTC. Residues: CASSWPAGGEQYF.

This rearrangement joins TRBV7-9 to TRBJ2-1, with 8 bases fitting TRBD2. Looked up from germline, CDR1 is SEHNR and CDR2 is FQNEAQ (reference sequence). This CDR3 region has 16 residues. The trim removed 2 bases at V and 0 bases at J, leaving 3 bases unmatched. Here the CDR3 DNA reads TGTGCCAGCAGCTTACTAGCGGGCCTCTCCTACAATGAGCAGTTCTTC. Translation gives CASSLLAGLSYNEQFF.

This clonotype was detected only a few times. The chain links TRBV20-1 to TRBJ2-1; 9 bases map to TRBD2. Trimming cost V 4 bases and J 9 bases; bases outside gene matches: 7. This CDR3 contains 13 residues. Germline V gene lookup returns CDR1 DFQATT and CDR2 SNEGSKA (reference sequence). The CDR3 loop reads CSATGLAKGEQFF. The CDR3 coding sequence is TGCAGTGCTACCGGACTAGCGAAGGGTGAGCAGTTCTTC.

The rearrangement uses TRBV12-3 or TRBV12-4 and TRBJ2-1; D is ambiguous. The germline V and J ends were trimmed by 3 bases and 4 bases, with 10 bases remaining between them. The CDR3 has 14 amino acids. DNA of the CDR3: TGTGCCAGCAGTTTTGACTGGCTTTACAATGAGCAGTTCTTC. It codes for CASSFDWLYNEQFF.

In its sample, this clonotype was seen a few times. The J gene is TRBJ1-5, the V gene TRBV12-3 or TRBV12-4, with a tentative D call TRBD1 (6 bases). V lost 6 bases to trimming and J lost 0 bases, with 12 bases between them. The CDR3 covers 15 residues. The CDR3 DNA reads as TGTGCCAGCAGAACAGGGACTCCTAGCAATCAGCCCCAGCATTTT. The encoded protein is CASRTGTPSNQPQHF.

This clonotype was seen only a few times. J is TRBJ2-1 and V is TRBV6-2 or TRBV6-3; D unresolved. V was pared by 0 bases and J by 7 bases, with 16 bases between. Germline V gives CDR1 MNHEY, CDR2 SVGEGT. The CDR3 runs to 16 residues. Written as DNA, the CDR3 is TGTGCCAGCAGTTACTCGAATTTTGTGGGAATTAATGAGCAGTTCTTC. It encodes CASSYSNFVGINEQFF.

This clonotype was counted only a few times. The CDR3 sequence is CASSLAQGHTGELFF. CDR3 DNA sequence: TGCGCCAGCAGCTTGGCCCAGGGACACACCGGGGAGCTGTTTTTT. J is TRBJ2-2 and V is TRBV5-1; D is perhaps TRBD1 or TRBD2 (5 bases each). The CDR3 is 15 amino acids. V was cut by 0 bases and J by 3 bases, with 9 bases left in between. In germline, CDR1 is SGHRS, CDR2 YFSETQ.

The chain is built from TRBV12-3 or TRBV12-4 and TRBJ2-1; tentatively, D is TRBD1 (5 bases). V was cut by 4 bases and J by 7 bases, with 11 bases left in between. The CDR3 totals 13 residues. This chain's CDR3 is CASSWAGRNEQFF. The DNA of the CDR3 is TGTGCCAGCAGTTGGGCAGGGCGGAATGAGCAGTTCTTC.

This clonotype appeared a few times. V usage is TRBV20-1 and J usage is TRBJ2-7; 13 nucleotides match TRBD2. The CDR3 totals 14 residues. V trimming: 5 bases; J trimming: 2 bases; junction bases outside the gene matches: 3. From germline, CDR1 is DFQATT and CDR2 SNEGSKA (reference sequence). As DNA, the CDR3 is TGCAGTGCTGATGGACTAGCGGGGGCCTACGAGCAGTACTTC. Protein sequence: CSADGLAGAYEQYF.

This clonotype was recorded many times. The chain has TRBV20-1 and TRBJ2-3; TRBD2 is a possible D gene (5 bases). V was pared by 1 base and J by 2 bases, with 13 bases between. The CDR3 totals 15 residues. From germline, CDR1 is DFQATT and CDR2 SNEGSKA (reference sequence). This CDR3 is CSARVEELITDTQYF. The DNA for the CDR3 is TGCAGTGCTAGAGTGGAGGAGTTGATCACAGATACGCAGTATTTT.

This clonotype showed up many times. The chain uses TRBV20-1 and TRBJ2-2; D is unclear. The V and J ends lost 3 bases and 6 bases respectively, with 11 bases between them. This CDR3 has 13 residues. The V gene's germline CDR1 is DFQATT and CDR2 SNEGSKA (reference sequence). CDR3 amino acids: CSASLNPAGELFF. The CDR3, as DNA: TGCAGTGCTAGTCTAAACCCAGCCGGGGAGCTGTTTTTT.

This clonotype was observed a handful of times. V is TRBV7-6 and J is TRBJ2-7; TRBD2 might be the D (5 bases). Between the trimmed V and J ends, which lost 2 bases and 3 bases, there was a span of 14 bases. The CDR3 covers 15 residues. The germline CDR1 and CDR2 sequences are SGHVS and FNYEAQ. CDR3 in amino acids: CASSLTDSEVYEQYF. The CDR3 DNA reads as TGTGCCAGCAGCTTAACGGACTCCGAAGTCTACGAGCAGTACTTC.

This clonotype occurred many times. This chain links TRBV29-1 with TRBJ2-2; D is perhaps TRBD2 (6 bases). The CDR3 has 14 residues. Germline lookup yields CDR1 SQVTM and CDR2 ANQGSEA. V lost 1 base to trimming and J lost 6 bases, with 12 bases between them. CDR3: CSVEAQWGAGELFF. In nucleotides, the CDR3 is TGCAGCGTTGAAGCTCAGTGGGGGGCCGGGGAGCTGTTTTTT.

The chain recombines TRBV14 with TRBJ2-1; D is possibly TRBD2 (5 bases). CDR1 is SGHDN and CDR2 is FVKESK in the germline V gene. CDR3 size: 13 residues. Trimming removed 6 bases at V and 5 bases at J, with 11 bases between. This CDR3 reads CASRRGLDNEQFF. DNA for the CDR3: TGTGCCAGCAGGAGAGGGCTCGACAATGAGCAGTTCTTC.

This clonotype was seen more than once but under ten times. The rearrangement joins TRBV5-1 to TRBJ2-1, with 8 bases aligning to TRBD1. Germline CDR1 reads SGHRS; CDR2 reads YFSETQ. This CDR3 comprises 14 residues. The trim removed 8 bases at V and 6 bases at J, leaving 10 bases unmatched. CDR3 sequence (DNA): TGCGCCAGTCAACGGGGACAGGACACCAATGAGCAGTTCTTC. Translated: CASQRGQDTNEQFF. The entire variable domain, with the rest obtained from reference TRBV5-1 and TRBJ2-1, is as follows: KAGVTQTPRYLIKTRGQQVTLSCSPISGHRSVSWYQQTPGQGLQFLFEYFSETQRNKGNFPGRFSGRQFSNSRSEMNVSTLELGDSALYLCASQRGQDTNEQFFGPGTRLTVL.

The rearrangement links TRBV28 to TRBJ2-1, with 10 positions matching TRBD2. Trimming cost V 2 bases and J 8 bases; bases outside gene matches: 18. Germline V CDR1 and CDR2: MDHEN, SYDVKM. The CDR3 runs to 19 residues. CDR3 in DNA: TGTGCCAGCAGTTTAAGTCGTGGGAGGGGCAGCGGGAGGGCCCATGAGCAGTTCTTC. It yields the protein CASSLSRGRGSGRAHEQFF.

Comment on this clonotype: This sequence may be a read error, since a much larger clone differs from it by one base. CDR3 region: CATSRDTNFEQYF. CDR3 DNA: TGTGCCACCAGCAGGGACACGAACTTCGAGCAGTACTTC. V is TRBV15 and J is TRBJ2-7; possible D gene TRBD1, 5 bases. Trimming cost V 3 bases and J 6 bases, with 12 bases left between them. Germline V gives CDR1 LNHNV, CDR2 YYDKDF (reference sequence). The CDR3 is 13 amino acids.

This clonotype has a handful of counts. The rearrangement uses TRBV12-3 or TRBV12-4 and TRBJ1-2; TRBD1 aligns across 10 bases. CDR3 length equals 12 residues. V shed 2 bases, J shed 12 bases, and the junction held 3 bases outside the gene matches. This CDR3 reads CASSLLDRGHTF. In nucleotides, the CDR3 is TGTGCCAGCAGTTTACTTGACAGGGGGCACACCTTC.

V gene TRBV2 combines with J gene TRBJ1-2; tentative D call: TRBD1 (5 bases). V was cut by 6 bases and J by 7 bases, with 9 bases left in between. The CDR3 runs 11 residues. CDR1 is SNHLY and CDR2 is FYNNEI in the germline V gene. For the CDR3, the DNA is TGTGCCAGCAGCGCCAGGGCTGGCTACACCTTC. Protein product: CASSARAGYTF. The variable domain in full, completed from reference TRBV2 and TRBJ1-2, reads EPEVTQTPSHQVTQMGQEVILRCVPISNHLYFYWYRQILGQKVEFLVSFYNNEISEKSEIFDDQFSVERPDGSNFTLKIRSTKLEDSAMYFCASSARAGYTFGSGTRLTVV.

This clonotype was observed at least ten times. V is TRBV20-1 and J is TRBJ2-1, with D hard to call. V was trimmed by 3 bases and J by 4 bases, leaving 16 bases between them. This CDR3 contains 15 residues. Germline V gene lookup returns CDR1 DFQATT and CDR2 SNEGSKA (reference sequence). The CDR3: CSASNGVLDYNEQFF. Here the CDR3 DNA reads TGCAGTGCTAGTAACGGAGTACTCGATTACAATGAGCAGTTCTTC.

CDR3: CASHPGQEYSPLHF. The CDR3 nucleotides read TGTGCCAGCCATCCGGGACAGGAATATTCACCCCTCCACTTT. The chain carries TRBV28 and TRBJ1-6; 8 bases are shared with TRBD1. Germline CDR1 MDHEN, CDR2 SYDVKM. The CDR3 runs 14 residues. V shed 8 bases and J 8 bases; nucleotides not matched to a gene: 8.

This clonotype was observed a single time. The V gene is TRBV28, the J gene TRBJ2-5, with D uncertain. Germline CDR1 MDHEN, CDR2 SYDVKM. V shed 1 base and J shed 1 base, with 4 bases lying between them. This CDR3 is 13 amino acids long. CDR3 bases: TGTGCCAGCAGTTTATACAGCCAAGAGACCCAGTACTTC. It yields the protein CASSLYSQETQYF. Filled out from reference TRBV28 and TRBJ2-5, the complete variable domain reads DVKVTQSSRYLVKRTGEKVFLECVQDMDHENMFWYRQDPGLGLRLIYFSYDVKMKEKGDIPEGYSVSREKKERFSLILESASTNQTSMYLCASSLYSQETQYFGPGTRLLVL.

This clonotype was counted ten times or more. V is TRBV5-1 and J is TRBJ2-3; TRBD2 agrees at 15 bases. V was pared by 1 base and J by 6 bases, with 9 bases of the junction left unmatched. The CDR3 totals 18 residues. Germline V gene data show CDR1 as SGHRS and CDR2 as YFSETQ. CDR3 amino acids: CASSLRWTSGGASDTQYF. CDR3 DNA: TGCGCCAGCAGCTTGCGTTGGACTAGCGGGGGGGCCTCGGATACGCAGTATTTT.

The chain couples TRBV20-1 to TRBJ2-3; 15 bases match TRBD2. V lost 8 bases, J lost 4 bases, and 16 bases stayed unmatched. The CDR3 runs to 18 residues. Germline V lookup: CDR1 DFQATT, CDR2 SNEGSKA (reference sequence). The CDR3 loop is CSPDGHSGTSGRSDTQYF. The CDR3 nucleotides are TGCAGTCCTGACGGACATTCCGGGACTAGCGGGAGGTCAGATACGCAGTATTTT.

The chain has TRBV12-3 or TRBV12-4 and TRBJ2-3; possibly TRBD2 for D (5 bases). The CDR3 covers 14 residues. V lost 1 base and J lost 5, with 10 bases in between. The CDR3 coding sequence is TGTGCCAGCAGTTTAGTCGGGGTAGGAGATACGCAGTATTTT. Translating gives CASSLVGVGDTQYF.

This clonotype has a count of ten or more. The chain carries TRBV6-4 and TRBJ2-3; TRBD2 is a possible D gene (6 bases). Trimming stripped 4 bases from V and 2 bases from J, with 7 bases between. The CDR3 loop spans 13 amino acids. Germline V CDR1 and CDR2: MRHNA, SNTAGT. The CDR3 region is CASSAGVTDTQYF. CDR3 coding DNA: TGTGCCAGCAGTGCGGGAGTCACAGATACGCAGTATTTT.

Only a few counts were recorded for this clonotype. This chain links TRBV4-2 with TRBJ2-7, with D perhaps matching TRBD1 (6 bases). The CDR3 totals 15 residues. CDR1 is LGHNA, CDR2 YNFKEQ, per germline. V shed 4 bases and J shed 3 bases, with 16 bases lying between them. CDR3 amino acids: CASSPSGESIYEQYF. Here the CDR3 DNA reads TGTGCCAGCAGCCCTTCAGGGGAGTCTATCTACGAGCAGTACTTC.